The 24 T cell receptor beta chains in this list originate from one sample, sequenced in a study of Graves' ophthalmopathy and Graves' hyperthyroidism. Researchers took RNA transcripts and amplified TCR beta CDR3 regions from them. HTBI-primed first-round RT-PCR preceded second-round multiplex PCR. TCRdb redid the calling of the multiplex PCR reads with MiXCR, one entry per CDR3 protein. The sample yields about 370,000 distinct CDR3 sequences, approximately 17% seen once. The sample taken for sequencing was peripheral blood. All receptors come from an adult woman with stable Graves' hyperthyroidism.

This clonotype was recorded many times. The genes are TRBV11-2 and TRBJ2-7; 12 bases are shared with TRBD2. From germline, CDR1 is SGHAT and CDR2 FQNNGV. V was pared by 3 bases and J by 0 bases, with 9 bases of the junction left unmatched. The CDR3 runs to 18 residues. CDR3 nucleotides: TGTGCCAGCAGCTTCCCCGGACTAGCGGGAAGAACCTCCTACGAGCAGTACTTC. Its translation is CASSFPGLAGRTSYEQYF.

This clonotype occurred many times. This chain joins TRBV28 and TRBJ2-7; TRBD2 matches at 7 bases. Germline-derived CDR1 and CDR2 are MDHEN and SYDVKM. Unmatched junction bases numbered 7, after V lost 2 bases and J lost 3 bases. This CDR3 region has 15 residues. This chain's CDR3 is CASSLISTGGYEQYF. The CDR3 DNA reads as TGTGCCAGCAGTTTAATTTCTACGGGAGGCTACGAGCAGTACTTC. The full variable domain, rest sourced from reference TRBV28 and TRBJ2-7, is DVKVTQSSRYLVKRTGEKVFLECVQDMDHENMFWYRQDPGLGLRLIYFSYDVKMKEKGDIPEGYSVSREKKERFSLILESASTNQTSMYLCASSLISTGGYEQYFGPGTRLTVT.

This clonotype was found a few times. V gene TRBV10-3 combines with J gene TRBJ1-2; 7 bases are a match to TRBD1. Germline V CDR1 and CDR2: ENHRY, SYGVKD. Germline trimming cut 10 bases from V and 7 bases from J; bases unmatched to any gene: 21. CDR3 length: 16 amino acids. CDR3 sequence (DNA): TGTGCCACCCGCCGGCCCGGGACAGAGCTTCTATCTGGCTACACCTTC. This gives the protein CATRRPGTELLSGYTF.

This clonotype appeared many times. The gene calls are TRBV6-5 and TRBJ1-5, with D perhaps TRBD1 (6 bases). The germline gives CDR1 MNHEY, CDR2 SVGAGI. V was cut by 6 bases and J by 6 bases, with 15 bases left in between. The CDR3 sequence is 14 residues long. The CDR3: CASRYGGIGQPQHF. Written as DNA, the CDR3 is TGTGCCAGCAGGTATGGGGGCATCGGTCAGCCCCAGCATTTT.

This clonotype was observed a handful of times. V usage is TRBV6-1 and J usage is TRBJ2-1; 8 bases map to TRBD1. This CDR3 spans 13 amino acids. V dropped 4 bases and J dropped 6; count of bases not matched to a gene: 2. Germline CDR1 reads MNHNS; CDR2 reads SASEGT. CDR3 sequence reads: CASSAGTGNEQFF. The CDR3 region has the DNA TGTGCCAGCAGTGCCGGGACAGGCAATGAGCAGTTCTTC.

This clonotype appeared many times. The chain employs TRBV4-2 and TRBJ1-5; no reliable D call. The CDR3 consists of 17 residues. The V and J ends lost 5 bases and 2 bases respectively, with 19 bases between them. CDR1 is LGHNA and CDR2 is YNFKEQ in the germline V gene. The CDR3 spells CASSKHFTPIGNQPQHF. The CDR3 coding sequence is TGTGCCAGCAGCAAACACTTTACACCAATTGGCAATCAGCCCCAGCATTTT.

Many counts were recorded for this clonotype. The chain recombines TRBV12-3 or TRBV12-4 with TRBJ2-7; D remains unclear. Trimming took off 5 bases at V and 0 bases at J, with 11 bases between the two ends. The CDR3 spans 14 residues. DNA of the CDR3: TGTGCCAGCAGTCAGGACGGTAACTCCTACGAGCAGTACTTC. Translation: CASSQDGNSYEQYF.

This clonotype has only a few counts. This chain uses TRBV5-6 with TRBJ2-7; 10 bases line up with TRBD1. The CDR3 consists of 13 residues. Per germline, CDR1 SGHDT and CDR2 YYEEEE. J gave up 10 bases and V 0 bases, and 4 bases lay outside the gene matches. DNA of the CDR3: TGTGCCAGCAGCTTGGAGGACAGGGGGGAACAGTACTTC. As protein: CASSLEDRGEQYF.

A word on this clonotype: A junction boundary mismatches the germline segment, possibly from a read error. The rearrangement uses TRBV13 and TRBJ2-7; 7 bases align to TRBD2. The CDR3 contains 15 residues. The germline CDR1 and CDR2 sequences are PRHDT and FYEKMQ (reference sequence). The DNA of the CDR3 is TGTGCCAGCAGCTTACAGCGGGAAGGGATTGGCGAGCAGTGCTTC. This encodes CASSLQREGIGEQCF.

This clonotype was seen repeatedly, ten times or more. This rearrangement joins TRBV30 to TRBJ2-7, with D perhaps given as TRBD1 or TRBD2 (6 bases each). The CDR3 is made up of 12 amino acids. Trimming removed 3 bases from V and 4 bases from J, with 10 bases in between. The germline V gene encodes CDR1 GTSNPN and CDR2 SVGIG (reference sequence). The CDR3 reads CAWSGGAYEQYF. The CDR3 DNA is TGTGCCTGGAGCGGGGGCGCTTACGAGCAGTACTTC.

The CDR3 DNA sequence: TGTGCCAGCAACTACGAAGGTGAGACTGAAGCTTTCTTT. The encoded protein is CASNYEGETEAFF. V usage is TRBV6-1 and J usage is TRBJ1-1; D is uncertain. This CDR3 region has 13 residues. V lost 7 bases and J lost 5, with 14 bases in between. Germline lookup yields CDR1 MNHNS and CDR2 SASEGT.

In this sample, this clonotype turned up many times. A much larger clone sits a single nucleotide away, making a read error possible. The gene calls are TRBV20-1 and TRBJ1-1; tentatively, D is TRBD1 (5 bases). This CDR3 is 14 amino acids long. Germline V lookup: CDR1 DFQATT, CDR2 SNEGSKA (reference sequence). The CDR3 bases are TGCAGTGCTTCTCAGGGCAGCTCGAACATTGAAGCTTTCTTT. Its translation: CSASQGSSNIEAFF.

There are many counts of this clonotype. The chain recombines TRBV20-1 with TRBJ1-5, with D possibly TRBD1 on 6 matching bases. V was shortened by 0 bases and J by 0 bases, with 15 bases between the two germline ends. The CDR3 extends over 17 amino acids. Germline CDR1 reads DFQATT; CDR2 reads SNEGSKA (reference sequence). The CDR3 region has the DNA TGCAGTGCTAGAGATGTGGGGGCGCAGGGTAGCAATCAGCCCCAGCATTTT. Translated, it gives CSARDVGAQGSNQPQHF.

This clonotype came up many times. The chain is built from TRBV5-1 and TRBJ2-2; D is possibly TRBD1 (5 bases). This CDR3 is built from 14 residues. Deletions cut 7 bases from V and 0 bases from J, with 10 bases between. Germline CDR1 and CDR2: SGHRS and YFSETQ. The CDR3 loop reads CASHTGSNTGELFF. DNA of the CDR3: TGCGCCAGCCATACAGGTTCGAACACCGGGGAGCTGTTTTTT.

This clonotype was seen at least ten times. V usage is TRBV7-2 and J usage is TRBJ1-2; the D gene is possibly TRBD1 (6 bases). This CDR3 region has 13 residues. Trimming pared 2 bases from V and 7 bases from J, leaving 11 bases between. From germline, CDR1 is SGHTA and CDR2 FQGNSA. The CDR3 coding sequence is TGTGCCAGCAGCTTATCGGGGGCACCTGGCTACACCTTC. This codes for CASSLSGAPGYTF.

This clonotype was seen at least ten times. This sequence joins TRBV9 and TRBJ2-7; 9 bases match TRBD2. Germline values: CDR1 SGDLS, CDR2 YYNGEE. The CDR3 runs to 14 residues. J lost 5 bases, V lost 0 bases, and 3 bases had no gene match. The CDR3 nucleotides are TGTGCCAGCAGCGTAGAGGCGGGAGGGCACGAGCAGTACTTC. It codes for CASSVEAGGHEQYF.

V is TRBV28 and J is TRBJ2-5; D may match TRBD1 or TRBD2 (5 bases each). Germline-derived CDR1 and CDR2 are MDHEN and SYDVKM. Deletions cut 7 bases from V and 1 base from J, with 16 bases between. The CDR3 length is 15 residues. The CDR3 loop reads CASNGAPGRQETQYF. The CDR3 region has the DNA TGTGCCAGCAATGGGGCCCCGGGGCGCCAAGAGACCCAGTACTTC.

This clonotype appeared many times. This sequence joins TRBV15 and TRBJ1-5; D remains unclear. Trimming left V 0 bases short and J 0 bases short, with 6 bases between. The CDR3 length is 15 residues. Germline V CDR1 and CDR2: LNHNV, YYDKDF (reference sequence). CDR3 region: CATSRDLSSNQPQHF. The CDR3 region has the DNA TGTGCCACCAGCAGAGATTTAAGTAGCAATCAGCCCCAGCATTTT.

This clonotype was detected only a few times. The V and J genes are TRBV11-3 and TRBJ1-3; TRBD1 agrees at 9 bases. Per the germline V gene, CDR1 is SGHNT and CDR2 is YENEEA. This CDR3 is built from 19 residues. The V and J ends lost 4 bases and 3 bases, in that order; junction bases with no gene match: 16. The CDR3 sequence: CASSSKNRDRVRVGNTIYF. The CDR3, as DNA: TGTGCCAGCAGCTCGAAAAACCGGGACAGGGTGCGGGTTGGAAACACCATATATTTT.

This clonotype was recorded many times. The chain joins TRBV5-1 to TRBJ2-2; maybe TRBD1 (6 bases). Trimming left V 5 bases short and J 6 bases short, with 8 bases between. The CDR3 is 12 amino acids. Germline CDR1 is SGHRS and CDR2 is YFSETQ. In DNA form, the CDR3 reads TGCGCCAGCAGATGGACAGCCGGGGAGCTGTTTTTT. Amino acids: CASRWTAGELFF.

This clonotype was detected many times. A read error may be the cause here, since a much bigger clone is one base away. V usage is TRBV7-9 and J usage is TRBJ1-2; D not resolved. V was cut by 1 base and J by 6 bases, with 0 bases left in between. CDR3 length: 10 residues. Germline V gene lookup returns CDR1 SEHNR and CDR2 FQNEAQ (reference sequence). CDR3 protein: CASSLDGYTF. CDR3 coding DNA: TGTGCCAGCAGCTTAGATGGCTACACCTTC.

This clonotype was seen at least ten times. The V and J genes are TRBV18 and TRBJ2-5, with 8 bases matching TRBD1. Germline-derived CDR1 and CDR2 are KGHSH and LQKENI. This CDR3 is 15 amino acids long. The J segment lost 1 base and the V segment lost 2 bases, leaving 3 bases of the junction unmatched. The CDR3 DNA sequence: TGTGCCAGCTCACCAAGGACAGGGACCCAAGAGACCCAGTACTTC. Translation gives CASSPRTGTQETQYF. Variable domain in full (rest from reference TRBV18 and TRBJ2-5): NAGVMQNPRHLVRRRGQEARLRCSPMKGHSHVYWYRQLPEEGLKFMVYLQKENIIDESGMPKERFSAEFPKEGPSILRIQQVVRGDSAAYFCASSPRTGTQETQYFGPGTRLLVL.

The chain's CDR3 is CATEGPGDPYEQYF. For the CDR3, the DNA is TGTGCCACGGAGGGACCAGGGGACCCCTACGAGCAGTACTTC. This sequence joins TRBV6-1 and TRBJ2-7; D may be TRBD1 or TRBD2 (6 bases each). With 10 bases removed from V and 2 bases from J, the gap between germline ends came to 18 bases. The CDR3 has 14 amino acids. Germline CDR1 and CDR2: MNHNS and SASEGT.

This clonotype turned up a few times. At one boundary the junction diverges from the germline segment, which might be a read error. This chain connects TRBV7-3 to TRBJ2-2; 8 bases fit TRBD2. The germline gives CDR1 SGHTA, CDR2 FQGTGA. This CDR3 has 16 amino acids. CDR3 DNA sequence: TGTGCCAGCAGCCAGAATAGCGGGACGAACACCGGGGAGCTGTCTTTT. It is translated as CASSQNSGTNTGELSF. Using reference TRBV7-3 and TRBJ2-2 for the parts outside the CDR3, the full variable domain is GAGVSQTPSNKVTEKGKYVELRCDPISGHTALYWYRQSLGQGPEFLIYFQGTGAADDSGLPNDRFFAVRPEGSVSTLKIQRTERGDSAVYLCASSQNSGTNTGELSFGEGSRLTVL.